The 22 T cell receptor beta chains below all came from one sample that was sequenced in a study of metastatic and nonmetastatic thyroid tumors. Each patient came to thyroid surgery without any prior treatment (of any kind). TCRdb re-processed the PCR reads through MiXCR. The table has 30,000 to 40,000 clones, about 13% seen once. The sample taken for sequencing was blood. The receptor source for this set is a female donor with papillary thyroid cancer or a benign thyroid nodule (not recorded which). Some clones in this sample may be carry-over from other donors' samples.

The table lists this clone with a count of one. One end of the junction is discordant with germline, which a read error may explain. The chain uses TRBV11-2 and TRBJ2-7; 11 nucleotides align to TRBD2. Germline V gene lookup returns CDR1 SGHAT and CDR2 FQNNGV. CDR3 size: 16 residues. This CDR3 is CASSLRLAGSPYEQHF. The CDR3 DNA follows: TGTGCCAGCAGCTTGAGACTAGCGGGATCACCCTACGAGCAGCACTTC.

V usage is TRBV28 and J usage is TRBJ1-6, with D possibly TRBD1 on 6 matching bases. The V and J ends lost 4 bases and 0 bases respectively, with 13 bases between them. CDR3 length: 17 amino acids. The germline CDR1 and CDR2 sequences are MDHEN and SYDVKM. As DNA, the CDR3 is TGTGCCAGCAGTTCCCTAGAAGGGGGCTCCTATAATTCACCCCTCCACTTT. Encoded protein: CASSSLEGGSYNSPLHF.

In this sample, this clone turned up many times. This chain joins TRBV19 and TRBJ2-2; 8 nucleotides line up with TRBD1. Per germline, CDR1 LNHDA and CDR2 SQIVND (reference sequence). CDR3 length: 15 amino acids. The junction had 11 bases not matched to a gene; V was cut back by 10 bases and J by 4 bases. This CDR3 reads CATRPQGVGTGELFF. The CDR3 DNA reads TGTGCCACTCGCCCACAGGGGGTGGGCACCGGGGAGCTGTTTTTT.

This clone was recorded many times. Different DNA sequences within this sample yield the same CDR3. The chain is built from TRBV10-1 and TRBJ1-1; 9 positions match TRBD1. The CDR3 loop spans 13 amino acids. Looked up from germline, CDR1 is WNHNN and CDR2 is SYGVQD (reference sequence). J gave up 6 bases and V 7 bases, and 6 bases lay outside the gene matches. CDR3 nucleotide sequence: TGCGCCAGCACCCCCCGACAGGGGGCTGAAGCTTTCTTT. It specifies CASTPRQGAEAFF.

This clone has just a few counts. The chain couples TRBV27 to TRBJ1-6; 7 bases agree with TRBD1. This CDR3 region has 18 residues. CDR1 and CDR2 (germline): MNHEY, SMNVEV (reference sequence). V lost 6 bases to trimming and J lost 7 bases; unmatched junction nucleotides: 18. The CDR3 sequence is CASRTSPGQTRRNSPLHF. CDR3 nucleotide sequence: TGTGCCAGCAGGACTAGCCCGGGACAGACTAGACGGAATTCACCCCTCCACTTT.

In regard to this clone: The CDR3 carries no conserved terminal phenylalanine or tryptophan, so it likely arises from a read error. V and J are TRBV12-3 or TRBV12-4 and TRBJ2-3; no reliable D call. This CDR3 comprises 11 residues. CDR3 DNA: TGTGACAGCAGCCTGGGGGATACGCAGTATTGT. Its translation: CDSSLGDTQYC.

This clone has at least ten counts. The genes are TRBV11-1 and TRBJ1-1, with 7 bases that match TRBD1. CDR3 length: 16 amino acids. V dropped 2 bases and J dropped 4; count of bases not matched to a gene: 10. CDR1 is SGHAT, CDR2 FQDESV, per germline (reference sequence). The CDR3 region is CASSLQEDRLFTEAFF. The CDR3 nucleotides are TGTGCCAGCAGCTTACAGGAGGACAGGCTTTTCACTGAAGCTTTCTTT.

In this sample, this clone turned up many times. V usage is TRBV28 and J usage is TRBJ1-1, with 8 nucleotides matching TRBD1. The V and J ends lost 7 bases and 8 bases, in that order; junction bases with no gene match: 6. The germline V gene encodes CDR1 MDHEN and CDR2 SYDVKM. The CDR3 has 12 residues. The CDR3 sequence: CASNQGAREAFF. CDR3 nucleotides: TGTGCCAGCAACCAGGGGGCCCGAGAAGCTTTCTTT. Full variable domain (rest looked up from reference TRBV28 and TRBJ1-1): DVKVTQSSRYLVKRTGEKVFLECVQDMDHENMFWYRQDPGLGLRLIYFSYDVKMKEKGDIPEGYSVSREKKERFSLILESASTNQTSMYLCASNQGAREAFFGQGTRLTVV.

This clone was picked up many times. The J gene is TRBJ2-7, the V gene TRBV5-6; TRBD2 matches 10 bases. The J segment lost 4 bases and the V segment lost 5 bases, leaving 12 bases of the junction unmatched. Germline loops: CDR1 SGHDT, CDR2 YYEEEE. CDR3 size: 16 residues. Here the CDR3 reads CASSQKKTSGWYEQYF. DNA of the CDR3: TGTGCCAGCAGTCAAAAAAAGACTAGCGGGTGGTACGAGCAGTACTTC. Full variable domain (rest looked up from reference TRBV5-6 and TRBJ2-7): DAGVTQSPTHLIKTRGQQVTLRCSPKSGHDTVSWYQQALGQGPQFIFQYYEEEERQRGNFPDRFSGHQFPNYSSELNVNALLLGDSALYLCASSQKKTSGWYEQYFGPGTRLTVT.

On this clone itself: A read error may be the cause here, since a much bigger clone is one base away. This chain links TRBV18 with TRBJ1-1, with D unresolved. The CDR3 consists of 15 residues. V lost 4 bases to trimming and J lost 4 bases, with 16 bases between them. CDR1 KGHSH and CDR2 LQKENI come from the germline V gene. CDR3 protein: CASSLYGVSVTEAFF. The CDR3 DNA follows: TGTGCCAGCTCACTATATGGGGTAAGTGTCACTGAAGCTTTCTTT.

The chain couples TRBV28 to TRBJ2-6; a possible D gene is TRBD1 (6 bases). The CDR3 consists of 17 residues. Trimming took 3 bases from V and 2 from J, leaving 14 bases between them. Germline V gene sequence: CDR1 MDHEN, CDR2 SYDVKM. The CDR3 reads CASSLNRAGAGANVLTF. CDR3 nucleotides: TGTGCCAGCAGTTTGAATAGGGCAGGGGCTGGGGCCAACGTCCTGACTTTC. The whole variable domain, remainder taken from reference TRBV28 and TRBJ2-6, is DVKVTQSSRYLVKRTGEKVFLECVQDMDHENMFWYRQDPGLGLRLIYFSYDVKMKEKGDIPEGYSVSREKKERFSLILESASTNQTSMYLCASSLNRAGAGANVLTFGAGSRLTVL.

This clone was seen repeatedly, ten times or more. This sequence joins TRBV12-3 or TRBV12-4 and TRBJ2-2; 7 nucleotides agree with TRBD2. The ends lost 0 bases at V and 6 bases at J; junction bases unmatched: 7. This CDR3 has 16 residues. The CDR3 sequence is CASSLALAGVPGELFF. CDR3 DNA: TGTGCCAGCAGTTTAGCGCTCGCGGGAGTTCCCGGGGAGCTGTTTTTT.

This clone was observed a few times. CDR3 DNA: TGTGCCAGCAGCGTGACTAGCGGGAGTTTAGGCGGGCAGTTCTTC. Protein product: CASSVTSGSLGGQFF. This rearrangement joins TRBV5-6 to TRBJ2-1, with 12 bases aligning to TRBD2. This CDR3 comprises 15 residues. After removal of 4 bases from V and 12 bases from J, the junction contained 11 bases not matched to a gene. Germline-derived CDR1 and CDR2 are SGHDT and YYEEEE.

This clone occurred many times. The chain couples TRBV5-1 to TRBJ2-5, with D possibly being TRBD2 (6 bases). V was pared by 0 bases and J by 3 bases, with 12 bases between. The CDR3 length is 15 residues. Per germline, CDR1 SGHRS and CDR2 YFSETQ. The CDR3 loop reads CASSLGGLPEETQYF. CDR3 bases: TGCGCCAGCAGCTTGGGGGGACTGCCCGAAGAGACCCAGTACTTC.

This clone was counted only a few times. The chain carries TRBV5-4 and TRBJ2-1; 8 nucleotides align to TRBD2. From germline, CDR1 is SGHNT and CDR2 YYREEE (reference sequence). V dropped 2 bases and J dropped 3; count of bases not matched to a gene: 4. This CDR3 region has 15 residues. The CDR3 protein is CASSLAGAFYNEQFF. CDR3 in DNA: TGTGCCAGCAGCTTAGCGGGGGCCTTCTACAATGAGCAGTTCTTC. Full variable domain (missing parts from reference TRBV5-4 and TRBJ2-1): ETGVTQSPTHLIKTRGQQVTLRCSSQSGHNTVSWYQQALGQGPQFIFQYYREEENGRGNFPPRFSGLQFPNYSSELNVNALELDDSALYLCASSLAGAFYNEQFFGPGTRLTVL.

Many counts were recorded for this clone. The CDR3 protein is CASSQDRTGRLGPQHF. DNA of the CDR3: TGTGCCAGCAGCCAAGACCGAACGGGGAGGCTTGGGCCCCAGCATTTT. V is TRBV3-1 and J is TRBJ1-5; no clear D gene. Trimming stripped 0 bases from V and 9 bases from J, with 18 bases between. The CDR3 is 16 amino acids. From germline, CDR1 is LGHDT and CDR2 YNNKEL (reference sequence).

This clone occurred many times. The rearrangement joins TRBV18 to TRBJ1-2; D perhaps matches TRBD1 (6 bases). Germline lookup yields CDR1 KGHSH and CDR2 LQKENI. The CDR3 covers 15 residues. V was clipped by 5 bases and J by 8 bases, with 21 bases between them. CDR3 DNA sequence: TGTGCCAGCTCAACTCTACTAACAGGGTTCGACGGCTACACCTTC. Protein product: CASSTLLTGFDGYTF. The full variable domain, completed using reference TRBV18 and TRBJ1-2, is NAGVMQNPRHLVRRRGQEARLRCSPMKGHSHVYWYRQLPEEGLKFMVYLQKENIIDESGMPKERFSAEFPKEGPSILRIQQVVRGDSAAYFCASSTLLTGFDGYTFGSGTRLTVV.

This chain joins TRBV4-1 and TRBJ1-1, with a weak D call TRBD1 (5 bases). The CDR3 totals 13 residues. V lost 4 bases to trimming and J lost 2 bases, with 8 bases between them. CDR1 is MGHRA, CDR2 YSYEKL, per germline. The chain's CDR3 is CASSPTVNTEAFF. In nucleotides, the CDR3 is TGCGCCAGCAGCCCGACAGTAAACACTGAAGCTTTCTTT.

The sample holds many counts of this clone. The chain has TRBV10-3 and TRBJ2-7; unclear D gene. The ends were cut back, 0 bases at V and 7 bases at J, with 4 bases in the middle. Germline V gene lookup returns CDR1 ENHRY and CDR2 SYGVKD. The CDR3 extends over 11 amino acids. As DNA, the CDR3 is TGTGCCATCAGTGAGTCAGGAGAGCAGTACTTC. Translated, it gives CAISESGEQYF.

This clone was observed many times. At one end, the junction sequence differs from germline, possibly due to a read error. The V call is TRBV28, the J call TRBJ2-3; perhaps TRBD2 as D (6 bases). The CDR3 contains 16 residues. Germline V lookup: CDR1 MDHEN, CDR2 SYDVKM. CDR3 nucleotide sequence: TGTGCCGGCAGTTTCCTCGGACGGGGGAGCACAGATACGCAGTATTTT. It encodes CAGSFLGRGSTDTQYF.

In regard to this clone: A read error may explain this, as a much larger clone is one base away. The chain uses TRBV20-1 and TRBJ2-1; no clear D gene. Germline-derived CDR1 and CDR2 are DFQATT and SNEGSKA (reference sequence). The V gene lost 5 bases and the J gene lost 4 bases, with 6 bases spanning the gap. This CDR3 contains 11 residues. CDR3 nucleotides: TGCAGTGCTGGCATGTACAATGAGCAGTTCTTC. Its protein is CSAGMYNEQFF.

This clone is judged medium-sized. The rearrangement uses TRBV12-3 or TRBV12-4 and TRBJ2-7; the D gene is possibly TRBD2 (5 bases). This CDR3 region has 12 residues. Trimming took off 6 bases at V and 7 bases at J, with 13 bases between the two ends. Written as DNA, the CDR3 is TGTGCCAGCAGCGTGGACTGGCTTGAGCAGTACTTC. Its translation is CASSVDWLEQYF.